What follows is one T cell receptor beta chain and its context. The sample belongs to a study of radiation and T cells in renal cell carcinoma. The overall study: Nephrectomy followed 15 Gy stereotactic body radiation by 4 weeks.

Clones were read by immunoSEQ multiplex PCR, and TCRdb kept only the in-frame ones, dropping some. This sample has 85,000 to 100,000 clones, with less than 90% found just once. Documented time point: baseline pretreatment blood. The treatment here: 15 Gy SBRT to primary tumor, nephrectomy 4 weeks later. This CDR3 is 14 amino acids long. V gave up 7 bases and J gave up 8 bases; unmatched junction bases: 6. Germline lookup yields CDR1 ENHRY and CDR2 SYGVKD. The starting material was blood, obtained from a patient whose treatment included radiotherapy and nephrectomy. The sequence derives from a man in his fifties or sixties with renal cell carcinoma. The V and J genes are TRBV10-3 and TRBJ1-6, with TRBD1 matching over 9 bases. CDR3 region: CAIKKTGGDSPLHF. The DNA for the CDR3 is TGTGCCATCAAGAAAACAGGGGGCGATTCACCCCTCCACTTT.